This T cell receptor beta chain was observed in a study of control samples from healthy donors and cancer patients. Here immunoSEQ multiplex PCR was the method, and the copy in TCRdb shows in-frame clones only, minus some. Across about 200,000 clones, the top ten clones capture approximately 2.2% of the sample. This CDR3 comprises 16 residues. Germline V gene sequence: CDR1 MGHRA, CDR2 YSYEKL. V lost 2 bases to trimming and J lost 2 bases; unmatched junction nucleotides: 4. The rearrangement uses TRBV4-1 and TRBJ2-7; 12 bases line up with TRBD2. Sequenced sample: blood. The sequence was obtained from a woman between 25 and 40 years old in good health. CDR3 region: CASSQTTSGGPYEQYF. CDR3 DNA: TGCGCCAGCAGCCAAACTACTAGCGGGGGGCCCTACGAGCAGTACTTC.